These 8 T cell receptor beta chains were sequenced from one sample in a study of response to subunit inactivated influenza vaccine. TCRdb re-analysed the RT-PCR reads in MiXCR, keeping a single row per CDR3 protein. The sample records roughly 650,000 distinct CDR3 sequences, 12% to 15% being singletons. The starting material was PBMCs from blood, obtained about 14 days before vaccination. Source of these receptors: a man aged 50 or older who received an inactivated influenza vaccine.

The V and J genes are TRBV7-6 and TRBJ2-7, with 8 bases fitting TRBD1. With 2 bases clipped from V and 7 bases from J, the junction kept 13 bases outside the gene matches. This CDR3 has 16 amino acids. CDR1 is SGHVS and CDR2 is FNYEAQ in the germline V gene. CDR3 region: CASSLPKTGDAGEQYF. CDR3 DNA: TGTGCCAGCAGCTTACCTAAGACAGGGGATGCGGGGGAGCAGTACTTC. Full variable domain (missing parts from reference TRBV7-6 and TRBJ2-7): GAGVSQSPRYKVTKRGQDVALRCDPISGHVSLYWYRQALGQGPEFLTYFNYEAQQDKSGLPNDRFSAERPEGSISTLTIQRTEQRDSAMYRCASSLPKTGDAGEQYFGPGTRLTVT.

CDR3 nucleotides: TGCGCCAGCAGCCAACACGGGGACGGTTACTACGAGCAGTACTTC. This gives the protein CASSQHGDGYYEQYF. The V call is TRBV4-3, the J call TRBJ2-7; D assignment may be TRBD1 or TRBD2 (5 bases each). The CDR3 covers 15 residues. From germline, CDR1 is LGHNA and CDR2 YSLEER. Trimming removed 2 bases from V and 3 bases from J, with 14 bases in between.

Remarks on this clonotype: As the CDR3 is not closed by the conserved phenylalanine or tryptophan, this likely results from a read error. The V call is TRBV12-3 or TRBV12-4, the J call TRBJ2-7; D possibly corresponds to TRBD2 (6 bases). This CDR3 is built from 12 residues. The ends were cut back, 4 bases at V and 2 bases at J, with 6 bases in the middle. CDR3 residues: CASSWTTYEQYL. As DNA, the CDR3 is TGTGCCAGCAGTTGGACTACCTACGAGCAGTACCTC.

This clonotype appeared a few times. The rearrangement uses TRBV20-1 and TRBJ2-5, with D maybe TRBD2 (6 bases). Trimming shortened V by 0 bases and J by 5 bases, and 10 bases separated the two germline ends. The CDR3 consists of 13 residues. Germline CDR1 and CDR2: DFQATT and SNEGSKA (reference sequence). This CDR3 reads CSARESAGETQYF. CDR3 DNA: TGCAGTGCTAGAGAATCGGCGGGGGAGACCCAGTACTTC.

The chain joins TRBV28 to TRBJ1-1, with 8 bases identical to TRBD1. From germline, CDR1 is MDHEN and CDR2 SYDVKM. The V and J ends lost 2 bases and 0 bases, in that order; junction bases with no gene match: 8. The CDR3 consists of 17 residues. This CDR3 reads CASSLLSRGLMNTEAFF. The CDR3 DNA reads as TGTGCCAGCAGTTTACTTTCCAGGGGGCTTATGAACACTGAAGCTTTCTTT.

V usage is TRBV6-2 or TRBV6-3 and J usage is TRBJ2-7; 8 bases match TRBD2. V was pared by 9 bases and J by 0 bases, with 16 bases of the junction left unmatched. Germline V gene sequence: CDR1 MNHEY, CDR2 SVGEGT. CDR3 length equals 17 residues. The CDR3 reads CASCGREGHYSSYEQYF. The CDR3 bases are TGTGCCAGTTGTGGACGGGAGGGCCATTATAGCTCCTACGAGCAGTACTTC.

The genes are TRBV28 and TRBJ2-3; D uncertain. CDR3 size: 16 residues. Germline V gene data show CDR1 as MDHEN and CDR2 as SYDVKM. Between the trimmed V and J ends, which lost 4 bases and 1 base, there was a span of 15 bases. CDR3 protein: CASSSIDWSRTDTQYF. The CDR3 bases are TGTGCCAGCAGTTCTATTGACTGGTCCCGCACAGATACGCAGTATTTT.

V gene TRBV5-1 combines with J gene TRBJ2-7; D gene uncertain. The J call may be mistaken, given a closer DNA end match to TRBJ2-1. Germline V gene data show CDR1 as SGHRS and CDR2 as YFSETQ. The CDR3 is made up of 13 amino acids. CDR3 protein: CASSFRQGPEQFF. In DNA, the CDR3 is TGCGCCAGCAGCTTTCGGCAAGGGCCCGAGCAGTTCTTC.